A single sample is the source of the 21 T cell receptor beta chains below, sequenced in a study of blood T cell repertoires in COVID-19. Clones were read by immunoSEQ multiplex PCR, and TCRdb kept only the in-frame ones, dropping some. This table has under 100,000 clones, about 85% appearing once. Material: peripheral blood. The receptors come from a male donor with acute or convalescent COVID-19.

The rearrangement uses TRBV14 and TRBJ2-1, with 9 bases lining up with TRBD1. The CDR3 has 19 amino acids. Germline lookup yields CDR1 SGHDN and CDR2 FVKESK. Germline trimming cut 4 bases from V and 7 bases from J; bases unmatched to any gene: 20. CDR3 amino acids: CASSLRSPFTGTGRNEQFF. CDR3 coding DNA: TGTGCCAGCAGCCTTCGAAGCCCTTTTACCGGGACAGGGCGGAATGAGCAGTTCTTC.

This clone was detected only once. CDR3 region: CASSHKQKDEQYF. The CDR3, as DNA: TGTGCCAGCTCACACAAACAGAAGGACGAGCAGTACTTC. The chain couples TRBV18 to TRBJ2-7; D ambiguous. This CDR3 contains 13 residues. Between the trimmed V and J ends, which lost 4 bases and 5 bases, there was a span of 12 bases. Germline loops: CDR1 KGHSH, CDR2 LQKENI.

This sequence joins TRBV6-5 and TRBJ2-3, with TRBD2 matching over 10 bases. Trimming took 6 bases from V and 2 from J; bases not matched to a gene: 5. Per the germline V gene, CDR1 is MNHEY and CDR2 is SVGAGI. The CDR3 totals 15 residues. CDR3 bases: TGTGCCAGCAGAGCAAGCGGGGGGGCCACAGATACGCAGTATTTT. It translates to CASRASGGATDTQYF.

Concerning this clone: A junction boundary mismatches the germline segment, possibly from a read error. The chain recombines TRBV11-2 with TRBJ2-2; D is possibly TRBD2 (6 bases). The CDR3 runs 14 residues. Germline CDR1 reads SGHAT; CDR2 reads FQNNGV. The CDR3 loop reads CASSLALDWGDLFF. CDR3 DNA sequence: TGTGCCAGCAGCTTAGCTCTAGATTGGGGGGACCTGTTTTTT.

The chain links TRBV18 to TRBJ1-3; tentatively, D is TRBD1 (5 bases). This CDR3 contains 13 residues. CDR1 is KGHSH, CDR2 LQKENI, per germline. V gave up 5 bases and J gave up 3 bases, with 8 bases separating them. The CDR3 nucleotides read TGTGCCAGCTCATCCGACAGTGGAAACACCATATATTTT. It is translated as CASSSDSGNTIYF.

The chain has TRBV6-5 and TRBJ1-2, with a weak D call TRBD1 (5 bases). Germline V gene lookup returns CDR1 MNHEY and CDR2 SVGAGI. The V gene lost 6 bases and the J gene lost 3 bases, with 11 bases spanning the gap. The CDR3 spans 13 residues. Written as DNA, the CDR3 is TGTGCCAGCAGCCTGGACAAGTACTATGGCTACACCTTC. Protein: CASSLDKYYGYTF.

This clone was counted once. The chain uses TRBV11-1 and TRBJ2-1, with TRBD2 matching 8 bases. V lost 5 bases to trimming and J lost 3 bases; unmatched junction nucleotides: 9. This CDR3 has 16 amino acids. CDR1 and CDR2 from the germline V gene are SGHAT and FQDESV (reference sequence). The CDR3, as DNA: TGTGCCAGCAGCAAAAACGGACTAGCTCTCTACAATGAGCAGTTCTTC. Amino acids: CASSKNGLALYNEQFF.

The count of this clone is one. The chain uses TRBV5-1 and TRBJ1-1, with D possibly TRBD1 on 5 matching bases. This CDR3 has 13 amino acids. V was clipped by 4 bases and J by 8 bases, with 15 bases between them. The V gene's germline CDR1 is SGHRS and CDR2 YFSETQ. The CDR3: CASSPSGVREAFF. CDR3 DNA sequence: TGCGCCAGCAGCCCATCGGGGGTGAGAGAAGCTTTCTTT. Variable domain in full (rest from reference TRBV5-1 and TRBJ1-1): KAGVTQTPRYLIKTRGQQVTLSCSPISGHRSVSWYQQTPGQGLQFLFEYFSETQRNKGNFPGRFSGRQFSNSRSEMNVSTLELGDSALYLCASSPSGVREAFFGQGTRLTVV.

In this sample, this clone turned up once. This chain connects TRBV7-2 to TRBJ1-4; D is uncertain. Germline CDR1 and CDR2: SGHTA and FQGNSA. V lost 0 bases to trimming and J lost 5 bases, with 7 bases between them. The CDR3 has 14 amino acids. The CDR3 DNA reads TGTGCCAGCAGCTTAGCCGGGGTCAATGAAAAACTGTTTTTT. Protein product: CASSLAGVNEKLFF.

The V call is TRBV4-1, the J call TRBJ2-1; D possibly corresponds to TRBD1 (6 bases). The CDR3 has 14 amino acids. Germline V lookup: CDR1 MGHRA, CDR2 YSYEKL. V was clipped by 4 bases and J by 7 bases, with 14 bases between them. Here the CDR3 reads CASSPPDRMNEQFF. CDR3 nucleotides: TGCGCCAGCAGCCCCCCAGACAGGATGAATGAGCAGTTCTTC.

This clone was observed once. V gene TRBV9 combines with J gene TRBJ2-3, with 15 bases that match TRBD2. This CDR3 spans 16 amino acids. J lost 5 bases, V lost 4 bases, and 5 bases had no gene match. CDR1 SGDLS and CDR2 YYNGEE come from the germline V gene. The CDR3 is CASSLGTSGGIDTQYF. The DNA of the CDR3 is TGTGCCAGCAGCCTCGGGACTAGCGGGGGGATAGATACGCAGTATTTT.

Of note for this clone: Compared with germline, one end of the junction differs, possibly owing to a read error. The rearrangement joins TRBV15 to TRBJ1-1, with 7 bases fitting TRBD1. Germline V lookup: CDR1 LNHNV, CDR2 YYDKDF (reference sequence). CDR3 length: 12 residues. The CDR3 DNA reads as TGTGCCACCAGCAGAGATCGGGGACAGAGGGCGTTT. It yields the protein CATSRDRGQRAF.

The gene calls are TRBV24-1 and TRBJ2-1, with 8 bases lining up with TRBD1. The CDR3 consists of 15 residues. CDR1 KGHDR and CDR2 SFDVKD come from the germline V gene. V dropped 3 bases and J dropped 5; count of bases not matched to a gene: 5. CDR3 protein: CATSDTGQGHNEQFF. The CDR3 bases are TGTGCCACCAGTGATACCGGACAGGGCCACAATGAGCAGTTCTTC.

The J gene is TRBJ1-3, the V gene TRBV5-1; perhaps TRBD1 as D (6 bases). The CDR3 contains 15 residues. Germline CDR1 reads SGHRS; CDR2 reads YFSETQ. V was shortened by 0 bases and J by 0 bases, with 7 bases between the two germline ends. CDR3 nucleotide sequence: TGCGCCAGCAGCTTGGCCAGGGGCTCTGGAAACACCATATATTTT. Translated, it gives CASSLARGSGNTIYF.

The chain links TRBV3-1 (or the pseudogene TRBV3-2) to TRBJ2-7, with a tentative D call TRBD1 (6 bases). Germline V CDR1 and CDR2: LGHDT, YNNKEL (reference sequence). The ends were cut back, 4 bases at V and 5 bases at J, with 24 bases in the middle. The CDR3 sequence is 17 residues long. The CDR3 region has the DNA TGTGCCAGCAGCCCAACAAAGTGGGGCAGGGGAGACAACGAGCAGTACTTC. Protein: CASSPTKWGRGDNEQYF.

This chain links TRBV3-1 (or the pseudogene TRBV3-2) with TRBJ2-3, with 12 bases matching TRBD1. After removal of 6 bases from V and 1 base from J, the junction contained 8 bases not matched to a gene. The CDR3 runs 17 residues. The germline CDR1 and CDR2 sequences are LGHDT and YNNKEL (reference sequence). The CDR3, as DNA: TGTGCCAGCAGAAGGGGACAGGGGGCGATGGGCACAGATACGCAGTATTTT. It codes for CASRRGQGAMGTDTQYF.

The chain uses TRBV19 and TRBJ1-5, with 7 bases lining up with TRBD1. Germline CDR1 is LNHDA and CDR2 is SQIVND (reference sequence). CDR3 length: 16 amino acids. V shed 7 bases, J shed 2 bases, and the junction held 11 bases outside the gene matches. CDR3 residues: CASMGRGGIGNQPQHF. In DNA, the CDR3 is TGTGCCAGTATGGGTCGAGGGGGCATTGGCAATCAGCCCCAGCATTTT.

The rearrangement links TRBV7-2 to TRBJ2-6; 9 positions agree with TRBD2. Germline values: CDR1 SGHTA, CDR2 FQGNSA. The CDR3 loop spans 18 amino acids. The ends lost 2 bases at V and 0 bases at J; junction bases unmatched: 5. The CDR3 DNA sequence: TGTGCCAGCAGCTTACATCTAGCGGGGACCTCTGGGGCCAACGTCCTGACTTTC. Encoded protein: CASSLHLAGTSGANVLTF.

The chain employs TRBV5-6 and TRBJ1-5; D is ambiguous. The CDR3 consists of 14 residues. V shed 0 bases and J shed 4 bases, with 8 bases lying between them. The germline gives CDR1 SGHDT, CDR2 YYEEEE. Written as DNA, the CDR3 is TGTGCCAGCAGCTTGGCCGCGGGGAATCAGCCCCAGCATTTT. Protein: CASSLAAGNQPQHF.

This clone was counted a few times. The chain links TRBV24-1 to TRBJ1-5, with unresolved D. The germline gives CDR1 KGHDR, CDR2 SFDVKD. This CDR3 comprises 12 residues. V was cut by 2 bases and J by 9 bases, with 7 bases left in between. CDR3 sequence: CATSDSGLPQHF. The CDR3 DNA sequence: TGTGCCACCAGTGATTCGGGGTTGCCCCAGCATTTT.

J is TRBJ2-3 and V is TRBV6-4, with 9 bases fitting TRBD2. Germline-derived CDR1 and CDR2 are MRHNA and SNTAGT. This CDR3 is 16 amino acids long. The V gene end was trimmed by 2 bases and the J gene end by 2 bases; junction bases not matched to a gene: 5. CDR3 DNA: TGTGCCAGCAGTGACGGGCGGGGGGGCTACACAGATACGCAGTATTTT. This gives the protein CASSDGRGGYTDTQYF.